This TCR beta chain emerged from a study of blood T cell repertoires in COVID-19. Across the study: Acute and convalescent COVID-19 samples came from the United States, Italy and Spain. Nucleic acid was either cDNA or gDNA, and it came from T cells, B-cell-depleted T cells, or PBMCs.

This CDR3 spans 17 amino acids. The trim removed 0 bases at V and 3 bases at J, leaving 11 bases unmatched. The germline V gene has CDR1 SGHRS and CDR2 YFSETQ. Original data processing: Cell counts per sample came from amplifying reference gene primers. Sequenced by immunoSEQ multiplex PCR; TCRdb stores in-frame clones only, minus some. The DNA was the basis for D and trimming; V, J and clone size are from that table. This table holds about 140,000 clones, about nine tenths found once. Enrolment of Seattle patients took place during active infection, and they were followed longitudinally. The TCR comes from a human donor with COVID-19, enrolled during active disease. The donor label of this sample is uncertain. The sample comprised peripheral blood. The V gene is TRBV5-1, the J gene TRBJ2-7, with 8 positions matching TRBD1. The CDR3 is CASSLGIGQGSNYEQYF. CDR3 sequence (DNA): TGCGCCAGCAGCTTGGGCATCGGACAGGGTTCCAACTACGAGCAGTACTTC. Looking up the rest from reference TRBV5-1 and TRBJ2-7 gives the full variable domain: KAGVTQTPRYLIKTRGQQVTLSCSPISGHRSVSWYQQTPGQGLQFLFEYFSETQRNKGNFPGRFSGRQFSNSRSEMNVSTLELGDSALYLCASSLGIGQGSNYEQYFGPGTRLTVT.